The entry below describes one T cell receptor (beta chain). No antigen is known for it. V lost 3 bases, J lost 8 bases, and 17 bases lay in between. This CDR3 spans 16 amino acids. Germline values: CDR1 LGHDT, CDR2 YNNKEL (reference sequence). Across 18 months, stable Graves' hyperthyroidism was marked by no progression to ophthalmopathy. On the basis of clinical symptoms, serum thyroxine and TRAb, thyroid ultrasound and orbital computed tomography, diagnoses were made. Source material for PBMCs was more than 7.5 ml fresh peripheral blood. The data are from a study of T cells in Graves' hyperthyroidism and ophthalmopathy. Study-wide results and caveats: Researchers found most expanded thyroid clonotypes above 0.001 in blood as well.

Amplified regions were TCR beta CDR3 sequences from RNA transcripts. HTBI primers were employed in a first-round RT-PCR of the TCR CDR3. Via MiXCR, TCRdb re-called the multiplex PCR reads, giving one row per CDR3 protein. The table records a few hundred thousand distinct CDR3 sequences, 20% to 25% of them present only once. This TCR derives from a man between 45 and 60 years old with Graves' hyperthyroidism. V and J are TRBV3-1 and TRBJ1-6; D possibly corresponds to TRBD1 (5 bases). The source material was blood. CDR3 residues: CASSHPRGPGDSPLHF. The CDR3 region has the DNA TGTGCCAGCAGCCACCCAAGAGGGCCGGGGGATTCACCCCTCCACTTT.